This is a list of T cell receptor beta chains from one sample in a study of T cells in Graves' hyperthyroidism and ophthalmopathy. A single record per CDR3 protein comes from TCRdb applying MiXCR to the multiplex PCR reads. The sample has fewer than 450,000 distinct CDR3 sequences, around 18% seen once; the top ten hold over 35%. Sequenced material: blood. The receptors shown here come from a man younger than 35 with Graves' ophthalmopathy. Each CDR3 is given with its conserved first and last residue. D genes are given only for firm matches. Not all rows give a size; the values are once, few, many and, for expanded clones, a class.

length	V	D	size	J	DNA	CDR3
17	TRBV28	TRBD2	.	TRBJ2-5	TGTGCCAGCAGTTTAAGGAAGGGCCGGGGGGGTGGGGAGACCCAGTACTTC	CASSLRKGRGGGETQYF
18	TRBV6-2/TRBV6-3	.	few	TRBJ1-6	TGTGCCAGCAGTTACTTACGGCCTCAAAGCTCCTATAATTCACCCCTCCACTTT	CASSYLRPQSSYNSPLHF
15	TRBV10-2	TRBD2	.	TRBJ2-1	TGCGCCAGCAGTGTAGCGGGGGGCGCCTGGAATGAGCAGTTCTTC	CASSVAGGAWNEQFF
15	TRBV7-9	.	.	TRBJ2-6	TGTGCCAGCAGCCCTCCACTTTATGAGGGGTACGTCCTGACTTTC	CASSPPLYEGYVLTF
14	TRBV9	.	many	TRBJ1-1	TGTGCCAGCAGCGTAGAGCAGGAGAACACTGAAGCTTTCTTT	CASSVEQENTEAFF
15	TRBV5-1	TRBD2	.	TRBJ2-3	TGCGCCAGCAGCGATCCGGGACTATCCACAGATACGCAGTATTTT	CASSDPGLSTDTQYF
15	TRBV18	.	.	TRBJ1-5	TGTGCCAGCTCACCATATTCCGGGGGCAATCAGCCCCAGCATTTT	CASSPYSGGNQPQHF
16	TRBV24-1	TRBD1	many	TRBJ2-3	TGTGCCACCAGTGGATTCGCAGGGGGCTTGAAAGATACGCAGTATTTT	CATSGFAGGLKDTQYF
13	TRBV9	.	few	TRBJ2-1	TGTGCCAGCAGCGTAAGTCGGGGGAATGAGCAGTTCTTC	CASSVSRGNEQFF
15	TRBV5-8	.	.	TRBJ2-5	TGTGCCAGCAGCTCCGGGTCTTTGACCCAAGAGACCCAGTACTTC	CASSSGSLTQETQYF
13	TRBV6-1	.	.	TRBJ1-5	TGTGCCAGCAGTCCCAAACCCGATCAGCCCCAGCATTTT	CASSPKPDQPQHF
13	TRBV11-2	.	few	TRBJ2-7	TGTGCCAGCAGCAGGGGCCTCACCCTCGGGCAGTACTTC	CASSRGLTLGQYF
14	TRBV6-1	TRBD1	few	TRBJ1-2	TGTGCCAGCGGGGGGGGACAGGGGGCGAGAGGCTACACCTTC	CASGGGQGARGYTF
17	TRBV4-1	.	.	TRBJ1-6	TGCGCCAGCAGCCAAGAGATTTGGGAGCCAAGAAATTCACCCCTCCACTTT	CASSQEIWEPRNSPLHF
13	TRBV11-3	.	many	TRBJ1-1	TGTGCCAGCAGCTTAGTATCCGACACTGAAGCTTTCTTT	CASSLVSDTEAFF
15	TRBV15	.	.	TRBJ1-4	TGTGCCACCAGCAGAGAGGTGAACGTTAATGAAAAACTGTTTTTT	CATSREVNVNEKLFF
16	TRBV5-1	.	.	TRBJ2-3	TGCGCCAGCAGCCGACCCGGACATACTAGCACAGATACGCAGTATTTT	CASSRPGHTSTDTQYF
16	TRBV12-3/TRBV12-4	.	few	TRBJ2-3	TGTGCCAGCAGTCGCTATTCCGGGCCTCTTACAGATACGCAGTATTTT	CASSRYSGPLTDTQYF
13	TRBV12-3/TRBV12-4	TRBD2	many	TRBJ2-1	TGTGCCAGCAGTCCTCGGGGGGGCTATGAGCAGTTCTTC	CASSPRGGYEQFF
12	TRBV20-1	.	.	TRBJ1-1	TGCAGTGCTAGTCGCCGGGTCACTGAAGCTTTCTTT	CSASRRVTEAFF
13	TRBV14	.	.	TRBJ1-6	TGTGCCAGCAGCCAAGAGCGGTCTTCACCCCTCCACTTT	CASSQERSSPLHF
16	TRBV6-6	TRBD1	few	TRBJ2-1	TGTGCCAGCAGTTACTCCCCCCTGACAGGGTACAATGAGCAGTTCTTC	CASSYSPLTGYNEQFF
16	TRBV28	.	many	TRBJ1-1	TGTGCCAGCAATCCCCGGGATAAGGGGTACTTTGGTGAAGCTTTCTTT	CASNPRDKGYFGEAFF
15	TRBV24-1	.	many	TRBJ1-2	TGTGCCACCAGTGATTCTCGGGACACCAACTATGGCTACACCTTC	CATSDSRDTNYGYTF
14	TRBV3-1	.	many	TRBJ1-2	TGTGCCAGCAGCCTCCCGGGACATAACTATGGCTACACCTTC	CASSLPGHNYGYTF
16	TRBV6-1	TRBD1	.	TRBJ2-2	TGTGCCAGCAGTATCGGACAGGGCAAAACCACCGGGGAGCTGTTTTTT	CASSIGQGKTTGELFF
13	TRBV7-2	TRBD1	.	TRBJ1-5	TGTGCCAGCAGCCCAGGACAGGTCCAGCCCCAGCATTTT	CASSPGQVQPQHF
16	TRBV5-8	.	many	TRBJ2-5	TGTGCCAGCAGCTTGGCCTTTTCGTCCCAGGGTGAGACCCAGTACTTC	CASSLAFSSQGETQYF
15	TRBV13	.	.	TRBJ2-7	TGTGCCAGCAGCTCTGCAGGCCAGTTCTCCTACGAGCAGTACTTC	CASSSAGQFSYEQYF
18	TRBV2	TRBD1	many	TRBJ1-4	TGTGCCAGCAGGACTAATACCGGGACAGGGGGCGTCGGAGAAAAACTGTTTTTT	CASRTNTGTGGVGEKLFF
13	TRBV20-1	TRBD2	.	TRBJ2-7	TGCAGTGCGGGACTAGCGGGGGGATACGAGCAGTACTTC	CSAGLAGGYEQYF
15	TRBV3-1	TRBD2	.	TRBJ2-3	TGTGCCAGCAGCCTAGCGGGGTCTAGCACAGATACGCAGTATTTT	CASSLAGSSTDTQYF
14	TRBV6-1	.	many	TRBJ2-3	TGTGCCAGCAGTTCCCAGCCTCACACAGATACGCAGTATTTT	CASSSQPHTDTQYF
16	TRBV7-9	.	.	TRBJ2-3	TGTGCCAGCAGATCGAGGGGGGGCAGTGGTTTTTATACGCAGTATTTT	CASRSRGGSGFYTQYF
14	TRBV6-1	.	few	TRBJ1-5	TGTGCCAGCCGATCCCCGGGCGTCGAGCAGCCCCAGCATTTT	CASRSPGVEQPQHF
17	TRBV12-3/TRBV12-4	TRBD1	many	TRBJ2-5	TGTGCCAGCAGCTTGGGACAGGGAACGGCATCGGGAGAGACCCAGTACTTC	CASSLGQGTASGETQYF
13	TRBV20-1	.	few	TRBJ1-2	TGCAGTCCCCCCGGGGACACTCTCTATGGCTACACCTTC	CSPPGDTLYGYTF
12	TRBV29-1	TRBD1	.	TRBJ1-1	TGCAGCGTTGCGGAGGGGGCGAGTGAAGCTTTCTTT	CSVAEGASEAFF
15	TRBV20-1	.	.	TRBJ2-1	TGCAGTGCTAGAGTCGTGGCCCGGGTGTCCAATGAGCAGTTCTTC	CSARVVARVSNEQFF
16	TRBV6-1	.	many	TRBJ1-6	TGTGCCAGCAGTGAAAATGGAGGCAGCCTAAATTCACCCCTCCACTTT	CASSENGGSLNSPLHF
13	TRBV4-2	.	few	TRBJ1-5	TGTGCCAGCAGCCAAGATCACAGTCAGCCCCAGCATTTT	CASSQDHSQPQHF
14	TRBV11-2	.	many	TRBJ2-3	TGTGCCAGCAGTGAGGGCAGGGCCACAGATACGCAGTATTTT	CASSEGRATDTQYF
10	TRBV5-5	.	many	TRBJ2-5	TGTGCCAGCCTCGGGGAGACCCAGTACTTC	CASLGETQYF
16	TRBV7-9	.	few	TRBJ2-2	TGTGCCAGCAGCTTAGTGCCTGGGAAGAATACCGGGGAGCTGTTTTTT	CASSLVPGKNTGELFF
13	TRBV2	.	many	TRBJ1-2	TGTGCCACCCTCCGAGGGGGGAACTATGGCTACACCTTC	CATLRGGNYGYTF
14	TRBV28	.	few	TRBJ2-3	TGTGCCAGCACTTGGGGCAGGGAGATACCTACGCAGTATTTT	CASTWGREIPTQYF
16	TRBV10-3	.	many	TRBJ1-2	TGTGCCATCAGTGAGAGCCAGGGATGGGCTAACTATGGCTACACCTTC	CAISESQGWANYGYTF
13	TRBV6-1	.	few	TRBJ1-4	TGTGCCAGCGGGCCAATTCGTAATGAAAAACTGTTTTTT	CASGPIRNEKLFF